These 32 T cell receptor beta chains were all obtained from the same sample, sequenced in a study of blood T cell repertoires in COVID-19. Sequencing was performed with immunoSEQ multiplex PCR; in TCRdb, only in-frame clones are kept and a portion is missing. The sample has 360,000 or so clones; around 90% are singletons. Sequencing was carried out using peripheral blood. The receptor set was obtained from a man between 18 and 35 years old with active or convalescent COVID-19.

The sample holds one count of this clone. The chain recombines TRBV7-2 with TRBJ2-7; 8 bases map to TRBD1. The CDR3 runs to 15 residues. V was clipped by 5 bases and J by 3 bases; unmatched bases: 9. CDR1 and CDR2 from the germline V gene are SGHTA and FQGNSA. Here the CDR3 reads CASSGWTGKDYEQYF. The DNA for the CDR3 is TGTGCCAGCAGCGGATGGACAGGGAAGGACTACGAGCAGTACTTC.

The chain carries TRBV28 and TRBJ2-3, with 10 bases aligning to TRBD1. With 6 bases clipped from V and 6 bases from J, the junction kept 6 bases outside the gene matches. The CDR3 contains 14 residues. Germline-derived CDR1 and CDR2 are MDHEN and SYDVKM. CDR3 residues: CASSPGQGPDTQYF. CDR3 coding DNA: TGTGCCAGCAGCCCGGGACAGGGGCCGGATACGCAGTATTTT. Drawing the rest from reference TRBV28 and TRBJ2-3, the complete variable domain is DVKVTQSSRYLVKRTGEKVFLECVQDMDHENMFWYRQDPGLGLRLIYFSYDVKMKEKGDIPEGYSVSREKKERFSLILESASTNQTSMYLCASSPGQGPDTQYFGPGTRLTVL.

J is TRBJ2-1 and V is TRBV2; 10 nucleotides line up with TRBD1. CDR1 and CDR2 (germline): SNHLY, FYNNEI. The CDR3 has 14 amino acids. V lost 6 bases, J lost 5 bases, and 4 bases stayed unmatched. The CDR3 sequence: CASSRDRGHNEQFF. CDR3 DNA sequence: TGTGCCAGCAGCCGGGACAGGGGACACAATGAGCAGTTCTTC.

The gene calls are TRBV19 and TRBJ2-2; D is possibly TRBD2 (6 bases). Germline V gene lookup returns CDR1 LNHDA and CDR2 SQIVND (reference sequence). Trimming removed 8 bases at V and 4 bases at J, with 20 bases between. The CDR3 sequence is 16 residues long. Here the CDR3 reads CASLLRPGVSTGELFF. DNA for the CDR3: TGTGCCAGTTTATTACGGCCGGGAGTAAGCACCGGGGAGCTGTTTTTT.

V and J are TRBV29-1 and TRBJ2-1, with D possibly matching TRBD2 (6 bases). This CDR3 has 10 residues. V lost 4 bases and J 15 bases, leaving 13 bases between the germline ends. The germline CDR1 and CDR2 sequences are SQVTM and ANQGSEA. The CDR3 nucleotides are TGCAGCGTTGGGGGACTCCGAGGGTTCTTC. This codes for CSVGGLRGFF.

This chain uses TRBV7-2 with TRBJ1-4; 9 bases match TRBD1. Germline V gives CDR1 SGHTA, CDR2 FQGNSA. Trimming at V came to 6 bases and at J to 7 bases, leaving 6 bases not matched to a gene. There are 14 residues in the CDR3. The CDR3 region has the DNA TGTGCCAGCAGGGAACAGGGGGCGCTTGAAAAACTGTTTTTT. Residues: CASREQGALEKLFF.

This clone has a single count. The V and J genes are TRBV18 and TRBJ1-2; no clear D gene. The V end lost 6 bases, the J end lost 5 bases, and 19 bases lay between the germline ends. From germline, CDR1 is KGHSH and CDR2 LQKENI. The CDR3 has 15 residues. DNA of the CDR3: TGTGCCAGCTCCCCCGGTTTGGAGGAAACGTATGGCTACACCTTC. This sequence encodes CASSPGLEETYGYTF.

Notes on this clone: The same CDR3 also results from other DNA sequences found in this sample. The chain carries TRBV5-5 and TRBJ2-7, with 9 bases identical to TRBD1. The J segment lost 3 bases and the V segment lost 4 bases, leaving 8 bases of the junction unmatched. CDR1 is SGHKS and CDR2 is YYEKEE in the germline V gene (reference sequence). The CDR3 spans 15 residues. Here the CDR3 DNA reads TGTGCCAGCAGCCCCGGGACAGGGCTATACTACGAGCAGTACTTC. Its protein is CASSPGTGLYYEQYF.

This clone was counted a single time. This chain uses TRBV27 with TRBJ2-7; 12 bases fit TRBD2. CDR1 and CDR2 from the germline V gene are MNHEY and SMNVEV (reference sequence). The CDR3 consists of 17 residues. V gave up 5 bases and J gave up 6 bases; unmatched junction bases: 14. CDR3 in amino acids: CASSDRPGLAGRGEQYF. The CDR3 bases are TGTGCCAGCAGTGACAGACCCGGACTAGCGGGGAGGGGCGAGCAGTACTTC.

The CDR3 nucleotides read TGTGCCAGCAGCGTAGTTGGCCATGGCTACACCTTC. This sequence encodes CASSVVGHGYTF. The chain combines TRBV9 with TRBJ1-2; D gene uncertain. The CDR3 runs to 12 residues. V dropped 0 bases and J dropped 6 bases, with 6 bases sitting between them. Germline V gene sequence: CDR1 SGDLS, CDR2 YYNGEE.

The rearrangement links TRBV7-2 to TRBJ2-1, with TRBD2 matching 8 bases. This CDR3 has 14 residues. Germline V gene sequence: CDR1 SGHTA, CDR2 FQGNSA. V lost 4 bases, J lost 8 bases, and 7 bases stayed unmatched. In nucleotides, the CDR3 is TGTGCCAGCAGCTCCGGACTAGCCCACGATGAGCAGTTCTTC. This codes for CASSSGLAHDEQFF.

This rearrangement joins TRBV19 to TRBJ2-3; 8 bases are a match to TRBD2. V lost 7 bases, J lost 0 bases, and 9 bases stayed unmatched. Germline-derived CDR1 and CDR2 are LNHDA and SQIVND (reference sequence). CDR3 length: 16 amino acids. In nucleotides, the CDR3 is TGTGCCAGTACCCCCCCCGGACTAGCCAGCACAGATACGCAGTATTTT. Its translation is CASTPPGLASTDTQYF.

This clone was seen more than once but under ten times. The V gene is TRBV5-6, the J gene TRBJ2-1; D unclear. Trimming left V 3 bases short and J 7 bases short, with 23 bases between. Germline V gene data show CDR1 as SGHDT and CDR2 as YYEEEE. The CDR3 sequence is 17 residues long. The CDR3 sequence is CASSSLFLVSQPNEQFF. CDR3 bases: TGTGCCAGCAGCTCGCTCTTCCTAGTATCCCAACCGAATGAGCAGTTCTTC.

This chain uses TRBV5-8 with TRBJ2-5; 8 positions agree with TRBD2. The J segment lost 1 base and the V segment lost 3 bases, leaving 8 bases of the junction unmatched. In germline, CDR1 is SGHTS, CDR2 YDEGEE. The CDR3 has 16 amino acids. CDR3: CASSSGRSGGQETQYF. The DNA for the CDR3 is TGTGCCAGCAGCTCCGGTAGGAGCGGGGGCCAAGAGACCCAGTACTTC.

This clone was counted at least ten times. The rearrangement links TRBV18 to TRBJ1-5; D gene ambiguous. Germline V CDR1 and CDR2: KGHSH, LQKENI. The V end lost 3 bases, the J end lost 1 base, and 13 bases lay between the germline ends. The CDR3 length is 16 residues. The CDR3 sequence is CASSPPTTSSNQPQHF. DNA of the CDR3: TGTGCCAGCTCACCCCCCACCACATCGAGCAATCAGCCCCAGCATTTT.

V is TRBV19 and J is TRBJ1-6; 9 bases fit TRBD1. The CDR3 has 17 residues. The ends lost 5 bases at V and 0 bases at J; junction bases unmatched: 5. Germline V gives CDR1 LNHDA, CDR2 SQIVND (reference sequence). CDR3 sequence (DNA): TGTGCCAGTAGTGTTACAGGGGGCCGCTCCTATAATTCACCCCTCCACTTT. Translating gives CASSVTGGRSYNSPLHF.

The rearrangement joins TRBV6-5 to TRBJ1-1, with D maybe TRBD1 (5 bases). Germline V gene data show CDR1 as MNHEY and CDR2 as SVGAGI. The CDR3 runs 15 residues. V was pared by 8 bases and J by 5 bases, with 21 bases between. The CDR3 loop is CASPKGRGLGTEAFF. For the CDR3, the DNA is TGTGCCAGCCCCAAGGGGCGGGGCCTAGGGACTGAAGCTTTCTTT.

J is TRBJ1-2 and V is TRBV28; 9 bases align to TRBD1. CDR3 length: 15 amino acids. Trimming took 2 bases from V and 2 from J; bases not matched to a gene: 3. From germline, CDR1 is MDHEN and CDR2 SYDVKM. The CDR3 loop reads CASSLTGGSNYGYTF. CDR3 nucleotides: TGTGCCAGCAGTTTAACAGGGGGCTCCAACTATGGCTACACCTTC.

This CDR3 reads CASSEGTERLYNEQFF. As DNA, the CDR3 is TGTGCCAGCAGTGAAGGCACAGAGAGATTATACAATGAGCAGTTCTTC. This sequence joins TRBV6-1 and TRBJ2-1, with unresolved D. CDR3 length equals 16 residues. Per the germline V gene, CDR1 is MNHNS and CDR2 is SASEGT. The V end was cut by 1 base, the J end by 4 bases, with 14 bases between.

The chain uses TRBV6-6 and TRBJ2-5; D gene ambiguous. Germline V gene sequence: CDR1 MNHNY, CDR2 SVGAGI (reference sequence). The V end was cut by 0 bases, the J end by 0 bases, with 5 bases between. The CDR3 totals 14 residues. The DNA for the CDR3 is TGTGCCAGCAGTTACTCGAGGAACCAAGAGACCCAGTACTTC. As protein: CASSYSRNQETQYF.

The CDR3 nucleotides are TGTGCCAGCAGTCGGGACAGGGCGGACGGGGAGCTGTTTTTT. Encoded protein: CASSRDRADGELFF. This chain links TRBV2 with TRBJ2-2, with TRBD1 identical over 9 bases. In germline, CDR1 is SNHLY, CDR2 FYNNEI. V shed 5 bases and J 7 bases; nucleotides not matched to a gene: 5. CDR3 length: 14 residues.

V is TRBV5-5 and J is TRBJ2-7; 7 positions match TRBD1. CDR1 is SGHKS and CDR2 is YYEKEE in the germline V gene (reference sequence). J was trimmed by 2 bases and V by 2 bases; bases with no gene match: 7. The CDR3 extends over 15 amino acids. The CDR3 DNA is TGTGCCAGCAGCTTTTGGAAGGGACAGCCCTACGAGCAGTACTTC. The encoded protein is CASSFWKGQPYEQYF.

The J gene is TRBJ1-3, the V gene TRBV3-1 (or the pseudogene TRBV3-2); TRBD1 aligns across 9 bases. Trimming removed 6 bases from V and 3 bases from J; junction bases left unmatched: 9. CDR1 is LGHDT, CDR2 YNNKEL, per germline (reference sequence). The CDR3 covers 16 residues. The CDR3, as DNA: TGTGCCAGCAGTCCACAACAGGGGGCACGTGGAAACACCATATATTTT. This encodes CASSPQQGARGNTIYF.

With respect to this clone: Relative to the germline gene, one junction end is altered; a read error may explain this. V gene TRBV7-7 combines with J gene TRBJ2-7, with 8 bases that match TRBD1. This CDR3 has 13 residues. CDR1 and CDR2 from the germline V gene are SSHAT and FNYEAQ (reference sequence). The CDR3 sequence is CASSATGGYEQYF. The CDR3 DNA reads as TGTGCTAGCAGCGCAACAGGGGGATACGAGCAGTACTTC.

The gene calls are TRBV4-1 and TRBJ2-5; maybe TRBD2 (5 bases). Germline CDR1 is MGHRA and CDR2 is YSYEKL. Trimming removed 0 bases at V and 2 bases at J, with 13 bases between. There are 16 residues in the CDR3. CDR3 sequence: CASSQDGGPGQETQYF. The DNA for the CDR3 is TGCGCCAGCAGCCAAGATGGAGGTCCAGGACAAGAGACCCAGTACTTC.

V gene TRBV7-2 combines with J gene TRBJ1-4; D may be TRBD1 (5 bases). Per the germline V gene, CDR1 is SGHTA and CDR2 is FQGNSA. V lost 5 bases and J lost 6, with 19 bases in between. This CDR3 is 16 amino acids long. In nucleotides, the CDR3 is TGTGCCAGCAGCCCACAGCATCCAGGGCAGCATGAAAAACTGTTTTTT. Its protein is CASSPQHPGQHEKLFF.

V gene TRBV2 combines with J gene TRBJ1-2; TRBD1 is a possible D gene (5 bases). Germline V gene lookup returns CDR1 SNHLY and CDR2 FYNNEI. Trimming shortened V by 8 bases and J by 5 bases, and 12 bases separated the two germline ends. This CDR3 is built from 12 residues. CDR3 sequence reads: CASLLGHYGYTF. In DNA, the CDR3 is TGTGCCAGCCTCCTTGGACATTATGGCTACACCTTC.

A few counts support this clone. The chain links TRBV10-3 to TRBJ1-1, with a tentative D call TRBD1 (6 bases). The CDR3 runs 12 residues. Germline CDR1 is ENHRY and CDR2 is SYGVKD. For the CDR3, the DNA is TGTGCTACCCAGGGGTCTGCCACTGAAGCTTTCTTT. Translated: CATQGSATEAFF.

The chain uses TRBV19 and TRBJ2-7; TRBD1 matches at 11 bases. With 1 base clipped from V and 7 bases from J, the junction kept 6 bases outside the gene matches. Per the germline V gene, CDR1 is LNHDA and CDR2 is SQIVND (reference sequence). This CDR3 comprises 15 residues. The DNA of the CDR3 is TGTGCCAGTAGTATAGTATGGACAGGGGGCGGTGAGCAGTACTTC. Its translation is CASSIVWTGGGEQYF.

The chain couples TRBV28 to TRBJ1-5; D uncertain. V shed 3 bases and J shed 7 bases, with 13 bases lying between them. Germline V gene sequence: CDR1 MDHEN, CDR2 SYDVKM. The CDR3 runs to 14 residues. The CDR3 nucleotides are TGTGCCAGCAGTTTCCGAGGGCCTGGGCAGCCCCAGCATTTT. This encodes CASSFRGPGQPQHF.

The rearrangement joins TRBV9 to TRBJ1-4; TRBD1 is a possible D gene (5 bases). V was pared by 1 base and J by 0 bases, with 10 bases between. The CDR3 runs 16 residues. Germline assignment: CDR1 SGDLS and CDR2 YYNGEE. CDR3 protein: CASSVTGGPTNEKLFF. The CDR3 DNA sequence: TGTGCCAGCAGCGTAACCGGGGGTCCAACTAATGAAAAACTGTTTTTT.

The V gene is TRBV6-9, the J gene TRBJ2-7; 7 bases map to TRBD2. Germline V gives CDR1 MNHGY, CDR2 SVAAGI. The CDR3 runs 15 residues. The ends lost 4 bases at V and 3 bases at J; junction bases unmatched: 9. CDR3 DNA: TGTGCCAGCAGTTCCAGGAGCGGGGCCAACTACGAGCAGTACTTC. Translation gives CASSSRSGANYEQYF.